These T cell receptor beta chains were read from a single sample in a study of response to subunit inactivated influenza vaccine. TCRdb recomputed calls from the RT-PCR reads with MiXCR, one row per CDR3 protein. The sample has 300,000 to 350,000 distinct CDR3 sequences, roughly a fifth seen once; the top ten hold around 9.6%. The input for sequencing was PBMCs from blood, taken less than 22 months after vaccination. These TCRs come from a man between 50 and 75 years old who received an inactivated influenza vaccine. Each CDR3 is given with its conserved first and last residue. D genes are given only for firm matches. Where a row states a size, it is once, few, many or the class of an expanded clone; other rows omit it.

j_gene,v_gene,abundance,d_gene,CDR3aa,CDR3nt
TRBJ1-4,TRBV5-1,-,-,CASSLTSTNEELFF,TGCGCCAGCAGCCTGACATCAACTAATGAAGAACTGTTTTTT
TRBJ2-1,TRBV11-2,-,-,CASSLVGGPYNEQFF,TGTGCCAGCAGCTTAGTAGGCGGGCCCTACAATGAGCAGTTCTTC
TRBJ2-1,TRBV2,-,-,CASSEADGVTYNEQFF,TGTGCCAGCAGTGAAGCTGACGGGGTCACCTACAATGAGCAGTTCTTC
TRBJ2-7,TRBV6-5,few,TRBD2,CASSYGRSGWAPEQYF,TGTGCCAGCAGTTACGGGCGTAGCGGGTGGGCCCCCGAGCAGTACTTC
TRBJ1-4,TRBV3-1,few,TRBD1,CASTLQGASSEKLFF,TGTGCCAGCACCCTCCAGGGGGCGAGCAGCGAAAAACTGTTTTTT
TRBJ1-5,TRBV10-2,many,-,CASRKQASNQPQHF,TGCGCCAGCAGGAAACAGGCTAGCAATCAGCCCCAGCATTTT
TRBJ2-4,TRBV20-1,-,-,CSSLLASNIQYF,TGCAGTTCCCTACTAGCTAGCAACATTCAGTACTTC
TRBJ1-2,TRBV20-1,-,-,CSAREGPNYGYTF,TGCAGTGCTAGAGAAGGCCCTAACTATGGCTACACCTTC
TRBJ1-3,TRBV15,-,TRBD1,CATSSDRGANTIYF,TGTGCCACCAGCTCAGACAGGGGCGCGAACACCATATATTTT
TRBJ2-1,TRBV29-1,-,-,CSVDGSYNEQFF,TGCAGCGTCGACGGATCCTACAATGAGCAGTTCTTC
TRBJ2-7,TRBV15,few,TRBD2,CATSRESSGTYEQYF,TGTGCCACCAGCAGAGAGTCTAGCGGCACCTACGAGCAGTACTTC
TRBJ1-5,TRBV2,-,-,CASRRGEGNQPQHF,TGTGCCAGCAGGAGGGGGGAGGGGAATCAGCCCCAGCATTTT
TRBJ1-5,TRBV12-3/TRBV12-4,many,-,CASSFSGDQPQHF,TGTGCCAGCAGTTTCTCCGGCGATCAGCCCCAGCATTTT
TRBJ2-2,TRBV5-1,-,-,CASNPDGLALPGELFF,TGCGCCAGCAATCCGGATGGTCTGGCCCTACCCGGGGAGCTGTTTTTT
TRBJ1-1,TRBV29-1,few,-,CSVARTVMNTEAFF,TGCAGCGTTGCCCGGACAGTCATGAACACTGAAGCTTTCTTT
TRBJ2-7,TRBV6-1,-,TRBD1,CASSHRQGARSEQYF,TGTGCCAGCAGCCACAGACAGGGGGCGCGGAGCGAGCAGTACTTC
TRBJ2-3,TRBV3-1,few,-,CASSQVSYGSTDTQYF,TGTGCCAGCAGCCAAGTTTCATACGGTAGCACAGATACGCAGTATTTT
TRBJ2-3,TRBV5-1,few,TRBD2,CASSSGTSGSTDTQYF,TGCGCCAGCAGCTCCGGGACTAGCGGAAGCACAGATACGCAGTATTTT
TRBJ2-3,TRBV28,-,-,CASSLFGGGKPDTQYF,TGTGCCAGCAGTTTATTTGGCGGCGGAAAACCAGATACGCAGTATTTT
TRBJ2-1,TRBV20-1,few,-,CSARDLRGSSYNEQFF,TGCAGTGCTAGAGATTTAAGGGGAAGCTCCTACAATGAGCAGTTCTTC
TRBJ1-1,TRBV10-3,few,-,CAISDGVGKSTEAFF,TGTGCCATCAGTGACGGCGTGGGGAAGAGCACTGAAGCTTTCTTT
TRBJ1-5,TRBV20-1,few,-,CSARGGARDQPQHF,TGCAGTGCTAGAGGGGGGGCTAGGGATCAGCCCCAGCATTTT
TRBJ1-2,TRBV4-2,-,TRBD1,CASSFQDREYGYTF,TGTGCCAGCAGCTTCCAGGACAGGGAATATGGCTACACCTTC
TRBJ2-5,TRBV28,-,TRBD1,CASSLSRLRGREETQYF,TGTGCCAGCAGTTTATCCCGTCTAAGGGGGCGCGAAGAGACCCAGTACTTC
TRBJ2-6,TRBV18,few,-,CASSPPVSGANVLTF,TGTGCCAGCTCACCACCGGTCTCTGGGGCCAACGTCCTGACTTTC
TRBJ1-5,TRBV28,-,TRBD1,CASSTGGSSNQPQHF,TGTGCCAGCAGCACAGGGGGCTCGAGCAATCAGCCCCAGCATTTT
TRBJ2-2,TRBV15,-,TRBD1,CATSRSRDRGRNTGELFF,TGTGCCACCAGCAGATCTAGGGACAGGGGGCGCAACACCGGGGAGCTGTTTTTT
TRBJ2-1,TRBV20-1,few,-,CSARYGSSSYNEQFF,TGCAGTGCTAGATATGGCAGCAGCTCCTACAATGAGCAGTTCTTC
TRBJ2-1,TRBV27,few,TRBD2,CASSAAGLAAHNEQFF,TGTGCCAGCAGTGCCGCGGGACTAGCGGCTCACAATGAGCAGTTCTTC
TRBJ2-1,TRBV5-1,-,TRBD2,CASSLPGGDNEQFF,TGCGCCAGCAGTCTCCCGGGGGGAGACAATGAGCAGTTCTTC
TRBJ1-2,TRBV4-1,many,-,CASSQAVGVSGYTF,TGCGCCAGCAGCCAAGCAGTAGGGGTCAGTGGCTACACCTTC
TRBJ2-4,TRBV29-1,few,TRBD1,CSVVPGGNAKNIQYF,TGCAGCGTTGTGCCAGGGGGTAACGCCAAAAACATTCAGTACTTC
TRBJ2-1,TRBV12-3/TRBV12-4,few,TRBD1,CASRQGSGNEQFF,TGTGCCAGCAGACAGGGGTCAGGCAATGAGCAGTTCTTC
TRBJ1-1,TRBV7-9,many,TRBD1,CASSSGQGDFTEAFF,TGTGCCAGCAGCTCGGGACAGGGCGATTTTACTGAAGCTTTCTTT
TRBJ2-1,TRBV20-1,few,TRBD2,CSASIGGGSTSVQFF,TGCAGTGCTAGCATTGGGGGGGGTTCGACTAGCGTGCAGTTCTTC
TRBJ1-3,TRBV29-1,few,-,CSVGQSGNTIYF,TGCAGCGTTGGACAATCTGGAAACACCATATATTTT
TRBJ2-7,TRBV5-1,few,TRBD1,CASSYQDRGVEQYF,TGCGCCAGCAGCTACCAGGACAGGGGGGTCGAGCAGTACTTC
TRBJ2-7,TRBV12-3/TRBV12-4,few,TRBD2,CASSTSGLMYEQYF,TGTGCCAGCAGTACTAGCGGGTTAATGTACGAGCAGTACTTC
TRBJ1-3,TRBV21-1,few,-,CASSKEVPVGPSSGNTIYF,TGTGCCAGCAGCAAAGAAGTCCCGGTTGGTCCGAGCTCTGGAAACACCATATATTTT
TRBJ1-3,TRBV12-3/TRBV12-4,few,-,CASSFEGNTIYF,TGTGCCAGCAGTTTTGAAGGAAACACCATATATTTT
TRBJ1-2,TRBV12-3/TRBV12-4,many,-,CASSPGQRYGYTF,TGTGCCAGCAGCCCCGGACAGCGCTATGGCTACACCTTC
TRBJ1-1,TRBV11-2,many,-,CASSLTARGEAFF,TGTGCCAGCAGCTTAACGGCGCGGGGTGAAGCTTTCTTT
TRBJ1-1,TRBV7-2,-,TRBD1,CASSFRDRNTEAFF,TGTGCCAGCAGCTTCCGGGACAGGAACACTGAAGCTTTCTTT
TRBJ1-1,TRBV10-3,-,TRBD1,CATTDTGVNTEAFF,TGTGCCACTACCGACACAGGGGTGAACACTGAAGCTTTCTTT
TRBJ2-1,TRBV20-1,few,TRBD1,CSASRGLDEQFF,TGCAGTGCTAGCAGGGGGCTTGATGAGCAGTTCTTC
TRBJ1-4,TRBV7-9,many,-,CASSLTGTELFF,TGTGCCAGCAGCTTGACCGGGACTGAACTGTTTTTT
TRBJ1-1,TRBV7-2,many,-,CASSLGSGNTEAFF,TGCGCCAGCAGCTTGGGCAGCGGGAACACTGAAGCTTTCTTT
TRBJ1-4,TRBV20-1,few,-,CSARDLLDSEKLFF,TGCAGTGCTAGAGATCTATTGGACAGTGAAAAACTGTTTTTT
TRBJ2-1,TRBV29-1,few,TRBD1,CSVGTGFYNEQFF,TGCAGCGTTGGGACAGGGTTCTACAATGAGCAGTTCTTC
TRBJ2-7,TRBV7-6,-,TRBD1,CASSLVTGGTLGSYEQYF,TGTGCCAGCAGCTTAGTGACAGGGGGCACCCTCGGGTCCTACGAGCAGTACTTC
TRBJ2-7,TRBV29-1,-,-,CSVGQLGEQYF,TGCAGCGTGGGACAATTGGGCGAGCAGTACTTC
TRBJ2-2,TRBV24-1,many,-,CATSDARDRITGELFF,TGTGCCACCAGTGATGCCCGGGACCGCATAACCGGGGAGCTGTTTTTT
TRBJ1-6,TRBV12-3/TRBV12-4,many,-,CASSTLGNNSPLHF,TGTGCCAGCAGCACCCTTGGGAACAATTCACCCCTCCACTTT